The 2 T cell receptor beta chains given below trace back to one sample, sequenced in a study of T cell responses to AZD1222 COVID-19 vaccine. This table comes from immunoSEQ multiplex PCR, and its TCRdb copy is limited to in-frame clones, with some not included. Among around 78,000 clones listed, approximately 85% were seen once. The material sequenced was peripheral blood, taken on day 0 of MenACWY control vaccination. These TCRs come from an adult in good health.

The genes are TRBV25-1 and TRBJ2-1, with D possibly TRBD2 on 7 matching bases. CDR3 length: 15 amino acids. V dropped 2 bases and J dropped 4 bases, with 12 bases sitting between them. CDR1 is MGHDK and CDR2 is SYGVNS in the germline V gene. CDR3 coding DNA: TGTGCCAGCAGTGAAGGCGGGGGCCAATACAATGAGCAGTTCTTC. Amino acid sequence: CASSEGGGQYNEQFF.

The rearrangement links TRBV6-5 to TRBJ1-5; D is undetermined. Germline CDR1 reads MNHEY; CDR2 reads SVGAGI. Trimming removed 4 bases at V and 6 bases at J, with 4 bases between. The CDR3 has 11 amino acids. The CDR3 reads CASSSGQPQHF. For the CDR3, the DNA is TGTGCCAGCAGTTCGGGTCAGCCCCAGCATTTT.